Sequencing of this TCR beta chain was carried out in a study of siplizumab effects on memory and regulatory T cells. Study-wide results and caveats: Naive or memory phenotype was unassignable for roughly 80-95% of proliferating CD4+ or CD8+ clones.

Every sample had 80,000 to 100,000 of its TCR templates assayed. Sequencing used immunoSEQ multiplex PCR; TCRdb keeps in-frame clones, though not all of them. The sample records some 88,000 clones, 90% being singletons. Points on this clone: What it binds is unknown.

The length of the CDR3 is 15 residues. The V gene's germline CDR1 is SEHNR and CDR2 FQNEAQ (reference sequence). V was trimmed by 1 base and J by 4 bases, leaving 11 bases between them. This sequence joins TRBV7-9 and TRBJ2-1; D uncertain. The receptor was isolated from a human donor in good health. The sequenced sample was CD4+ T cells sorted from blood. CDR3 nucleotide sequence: TGTGCCAGCAGCTTAGACGGACGAGATTACAATGAGCAGTTCTTC. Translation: CASSLDGRDYNEQFF.